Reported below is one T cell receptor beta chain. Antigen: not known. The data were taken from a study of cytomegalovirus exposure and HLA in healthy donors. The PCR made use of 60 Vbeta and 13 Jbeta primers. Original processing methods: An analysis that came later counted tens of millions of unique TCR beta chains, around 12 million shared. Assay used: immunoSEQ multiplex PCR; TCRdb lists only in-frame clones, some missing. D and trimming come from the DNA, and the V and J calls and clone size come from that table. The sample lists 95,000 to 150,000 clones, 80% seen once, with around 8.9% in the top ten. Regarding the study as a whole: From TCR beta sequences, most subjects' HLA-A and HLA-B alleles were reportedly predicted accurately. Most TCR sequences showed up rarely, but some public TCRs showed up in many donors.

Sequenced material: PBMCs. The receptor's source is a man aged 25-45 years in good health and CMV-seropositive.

The CDR3 region has the DNA TGCGCCAGCACTGCGGGGGCCCGTGGGGAGCAGTTCTTC. Amino acids: CASTAGARGEQFF. J is TRBJ2-1 and V is TRBV5-1, with a possible D match to TRBD2 (7 bases). Trimming shortened V by 6 bases and J by 10 bases, and 17 bases separated the two germline ends. The CDR3 length is 13 residues. Germline loops: CDR1 SGHRS, CDR2 YFSETQ.